Below are 5 T cell receptor beta chains sequenced from a single sample in a study of radiation and T cells in renal cell carcinoma. Time point given: baseline pretreatment blood. The sample's treatment: 15 Gy SBRT to primary tumor, nephrectomy 4 weeks later. Here immunoSEQ multiplex PCR was the method, and the copy in TCRdb shows in-frame clones only, minus some. The top ten clones hold 7.5% to 8.5% of a sample with 95,000 or so clones, less than 90% of them seen once. This sample comprised blood, obtained from a patient whose treatment included radiotherapy and nephrectomy. These receptors all stem from a man in his forties or fifties with renal cell carcinoma.

This clone was recorded once. This sequence joins TRBV10-2 and TRBJ1-4; D perhaps matches TRBD1 (5 bases). Trimming stripped 7 bases from V and 5 bases from J, with 14 bases between. The V gene's germline CDR1 is WSHSY and CDR2 SAAADI. CDR3 length: 14 amino acids. CDR3 sequence (DNA): TGCGCCAGCACCCCAGACAGACGAAATGAAAAACTGTTTTTT. It translates to CASTPDRRNEKLFF.

V is TRBV7-2 and J is TRBJ2-7; 11 bases align to TRBD1. V dropped 5 bases and J dropped 2; count of bases not matched to a gene: 5. From germline, CDR1 is SGHTA and CDR2 FQGNSA. The CDR3 covers 15 residues. Here the CDR3 reads CASSLGQGAPYEQYF. The CDR3, as DNA: TGTGCCAGCAGCCTCGGACAGGGGGCCCCCTACGAGCAGTACTTC.

The rearrangement links TRBV7-3 to TRBJ2-7, with D possibly being TRBD1 or TRBD2 (5 bases each). The CDR3 runs to 13 residues. Germline V gene data show CDR1 as SGHTA and CDR2 as FQGTGA. V was shortened by 5 bases and J by 6 bases, with 14 bases between the two germline ends. The CDR3, as DNA: TGTGCCAGCAGCAGGGACCAGACTGGCGAGCAGTACTTC. Amino acids: CASSRDQTGEQYF.

This rearrangement joins TRBV28 to TRBJ2-2; D remains ambiguous. The CDR3 is made up of 14 amino acids. CDR1 is MDHEN and CDR2 is SYDVKM in the germline V gene. V was shortened by 5 bases and J by 3 bases, with 10 bases between the two germline ends. The CDR3 nucleotides are TGTGCCAGCAGTCCTTCTTCCTACACCGGGGAGCTGTTTTTT. Residues: CASSPSSYTGELFF.

The V gene is TRBV2, the J gene TRBJ1-5; 7 bases fit TRBD1. V lost 4 bases and J lost 2; bases outside the gene matches: 2. There are 14 residues in the CDR3. The germline V gene encodes CDR1 SNHLY and CDR2 FYNNEI. In nucleotides, the CDR3 is TGTGCCAGCAGTGGGGACAGCGGCAATCAGCCCCAGCATTTT. This encodes CASSGDSGNQPQHF.